This T cell receptor beta chain was documented in a study of T-cell memory formation after mild COVID-19. Overall study context: There were largely donor-specific TCR clusters.

This CDR3 region has 13 residues. The germline gives CDR1 SGHRS, CDR2 YFSETQ. V was shortened by 7 bases and J by 1 base, with 11 bases between the two germline ends. TCRdb re-derived calls from the 5' RACE reads in MiXCR, one entry per CDR3 protein. The repertoire holds tens of thousands of distinct CDR3 sequences, with about 7.1% as singletons. Concerning this clonotype: Its antigen is not identified.

Findings and caveats of the study: Detection of some responders pre-infection suggested pre-existing cross-reactive memory T cells participated. CD8+ contracting clones occupied EMRA, while CD4+ ones occupied mainly CM and EM. Nothing showed for sure that second-wave clones peaking on day 37 were SARS-CoV-2 specific.

This receptor was identified in a man younger than 35 who had mild COVID-19 (a few samples of this study predate the infection). Cell type and time point are not known. This chain connects TRBV5-1 to TRBJ1-1; possibly TRBD1 for D (6 bases). Sequenced input: PBMCs or a T cell subset sorted from them (not recorded which). Here the CDR3 DNA reads TGCGCCAGCCGGGAGGGGGGGAACACTGAAGCTTTCTTT. Translating it yields CASREGGNTEAFF. Filled out from reference TRBV5-1 and TRBJ1-1, the complete variable domain reads KAGVTQTPRYLIKTRGQQVTLSCSPISGHRSVSWYQQTPGQGLQFLFEYFSETQRNKGNFPGRFSGRQFSNSRSEMNVSTLELGDSALYLCASREGGNTEAFFGQGTRLTVV.